This T cell receptor beta chain was observed in a study of CD8 T cells in ankylosing spondylitis. Study-wide results and caveats: A TCR beta motif of seven or eight highly homologous variants appeared characteristic of ankylosing spondylitis blood. Matched ankylosing spondylitis synovial fluid reportedly contained a significantly enriched population of disease-linked clones.

With molecular barcodes, quantitative 5'-RACE was used to make the TCR beta libraries. TCRdb passed the 5' RACE reads through MiXCR, listing each CDR3 protein once. The sample lists around 53,000 distinct CDR3 sequences, 6% to 7.5% occurring once. Trimming cost V 6 bases and J 4 bases; bases outside gene matches: 5. This CDR3 is built from 12 residues. Per the germline V gene, CDR1 is SQVTM and CDR2 is ANQGSEA. This clonotype was counted ten times or more. The antigen is undetermined. The J gene is TRBJ2-5, the V gene TRBV29-1; 7 bases are a match to TRBD1. Input material: blood, either unsorted or a sorted T cell fraction (not recorded which). The sequence came from a female donor with ankylosing spondylitis or in good health (not recorded which). The DNA of the CDR3 is TGCAGCGTGTTGGCAGGGGGAGAGACCCAGTACTTC. Translation gives CSVLAGGETQYF.